The clone carrying this T cell receptor beta chain has only a few counts. The antigen remains unidentified. These data are taken from a study of T-cell reconstitution after alpha-beta-depleted transplantation in children. Study results and caveats: Alpha-beta T cells present about two months after transplant were reported to originate from several hundred expanded graft clones. Counts and diversity of T cells one year after transplant came mostly from newly produced T cells.

The library targeted TCRbeta and was prepared with unique molecular identifiers. TCRdb reprocessed the PCR reads with MiXCR, giving one entry per CDR3 protein. Altogether about 300,000 distinct CDR3 sequences are present, approximately 7.3% being singletons, with the ten largest covering around 10%. This CDR3 is built from 14 residues. Trimming removed 1 base at V and 8 bases at J, with 12 bases between. The V gene's germline CDR1 is SGHVS and CDR2 FNYEAQ. The TCR originated in a female patient aged 2-10 years who had a stem cell transplant for Fanconi anemia, so the T cells may come from the graft donor. Here the sequenced sample was peripheral blood, taken 360 days after TCRalphabeta/CD19-depleted stem cell transplant. This chain joins TRBV7-6 and TRBJ2-1; D is uncertain. The DNA for the CDR3 is TGTGCCAGCAGCTTAGGCTCAAGAGACTATGAGCAGTTCTTC. It specifies CASSLGSRDYEQFF.